These 28 T cell receptor beta chains originate from one sample sequenced in a study of EBV T-cell therapy then PD-1 blockade in nasopharyngeal carcinoma. Using immunoSEQ multiplex PCR, the repertoire was profiled, and TCRdb retains in-frame clones only, with some absent. The table lists 17,000 or so clones, approximately 83% of them singletons. The treatment denotes: AdE1-LMPpoly-expanded autologous EBV-specific T-cell therapy followed by anti-PD-1 nivolumab. For these TCRs, the target antigens are not known. The sequencing here drew on CD8+ T cells from blood, taken at day 0 from a patient whose treatment included autologous EBV-specific T cells and nivolumab. The receptors stem from a man in his forties with nasopharyngeal carcinoma.

This clone came up a few times. CDR3 sequence (DNA): TGTGCCAGCAGCCCGTCCGGGGGGAAAGTTACCTACGAGCAGTACTTC. Amino acid sequence: CASSPSGGKVTYEQYF. This chain joins TRBV7-9 and TRBJ2-7; 7 positions match TRBD2. The CDR3 extends over 16 amino acids. V lost 5 bases to trimming and J lost 2 bases; unmatched junction nucleotides: 12. Looked up from germline, CDR1 is SEHNR and CDR2 is FQNEAQ (reference sequence). Based on the CDR3 plus reference TRBV7-9 and TRBJ2-7, the full variable domain is DTGVSQNPRHKITKRGQNVTFRCDPISEHNRLYWYRQTLGQGPEFLTYFQNEAQLEKSRLLSDRFSAERPKGSFSTLEIQRTEQGDSAMYLCASSPSGGKVTYEQYFGPGTRLTVT.

This rearrangement joins TRBV9 to TRBJ1-1; 8 bases are a match to TRBD1. This CDR3 is built from 14 residues. Germline trimming cut 5 bases from V and 6 bases from J; bases unmatched to any gene: 9. Germline-derived CDR1 and CDR2 are SGDLS and YYNGEE. CDR3 region: CASSVTGGMAEAFF. For the CDR3, the DNA is TGTGCCAGCAGTGTAACAGGGGGGATGGCTGAAGCTTTCTTT.

The chain has TRBV7-9 and TRBJ1-4; D perhaps matches TRBD1 (5 bases). CDR3 length equals 16 residues. V was clipped by 8 bases and J by 0 bases, with 16 bases between them. Germline CDR1 is SEHNR and CDR2 is FQNEAQ (reference sequence). The CDR3 here is CASEPVGGATNEKLFF. The DNA for the CDR3 is TGTGCCAGCGAGCCCGTGGGGGGAGCAACTAATGAAAAACTGTTTTTT.

V is TRBV19 and J is TRBJ1-2, with D uncertain. The CDR3 has 13 amino acids. The V end lost 5 bases, the J end lost 8 bases, and 15 bases lay between the germline ends. Germline V gene lookup returns CDR1 LNHDA and CDR2 SQIVND (reference sequence). Here the CDR3 reads CASSLGPSRGYTF. As DNA, the CDR3 is TGTGCCAGTAGTCTAGGACCCTCGCGGGGCTACACCTTC.

CDR3 loop: CASSIGAGYEQYF. In DNA, the CDR3 is TGTGCCAGTAGTATAGGGGCGGGGTACGAGCAGTACTTC. V gene TRBV19 combines with J gene TRBJ2-7; perhaps TRBD2 as D (6 bases). Germline values: CDR1 LNHDA, CDR2 SQIVND (reference sequence). The CDR3 extends over 13 amino acids. Trimming stripped 1 base from V and 4 bases from J, with 8 bases between. Full variable domain (remainder filled in from reference TRBV19 and TRBJ2-7): DGGITQSPKYLFRKEGQNVTLSCEQNLNHDAMYWYRQDPGQGLRLIYYSQIVNDFQKGDIAEGYSVSREKKESFPLTVTSAQKNPTAFYLCASSIGAGYEQYFGPGTRLTVT.

The gene calls are TRBV19 and TRBJ1-6, with TRBD1 identical over 8 bases. V lost 6 bases and J lost 9; bases outside the gene matches: 10. The V gene's germline CDR1 is LNHDA and CDR2 SQIVND (reference sequence). This CDR3 region has 15 residues. CDR3 DNA sequence: TGTGCCAGTAGGACGACAGGGGTAACGCGTTCACCCCTCCACTTT. It encodes CASRTTGVTRSPLHF.

The rearrangement uses TRBV19 and TRBJ1-5, with D hard to call. Germline values: CDR1 LNHDA, CDR2 SQIVND (reference sequence). This CDR3 has 14 residues. V shed 1 base and J shed 11 bases, with 15 bases lying between them. This chain's CDR3 is CASSIVARVHSQHF. CDR3 coding DNA: TGTGCCAGTAGTATAGTGGCCAGAGTACATTCCCAGCATTTT.

CDR3 DNA: TGTGCCAGCAGCTTAAGCGGGGGGGCAACAGATACGCAGTATTTT. Protein product: CASSLSGGATDTQYF. The chain couples TRBV5-4 to TRBJ2-3, with 10 nucleotides matching TRBD2. The V segment lost 2 bases and the J segment 3 bases; nucleotides outside the gene matches: 3. The CDR3 spans 15 residues. The germline V gene has CDR1 SGHNT and CDR2 YYREEE (reference sequence).

V and J are TRBV2 and TRBJ1-3; D uncertain. Germline V gene data show CDR1 as SNHLY and CDR2 as FYNNEI. V lost 6 bases, J lost 2 bases, and 17 bases lay in between. This CDR3 region has 16 residues. The DNA of the CDR3 is TGTGCCAGCAGACGTAGGGCAGTAAGACCTGGAAACACCATATATTTT. This translates into CASRRRAVRPGNTIYF.

The genes are TRBV9 and TRBJ2-2, with 7 bases lining up with TRBD1. This CDR3 is built from 15 residues. Germline assignment: CDR1 SGDLS and CDR2 YYNGEE. J gave up 3 bases and V 3 bases, and 5 bases lay outside the gene matches. CDR3 nucleotide sequence: TGTGCCAGCAGCGCCGGGACAGACGACACCGGGGAGCTGTTTTTT. It encodes CASSAGTDDTGELFF.

The J gene is TRBJ1-1, the V gene TRBV6-2 or TRBV6-3; D is possibly TRBD1 (6 bases). From germline, CDR1 is MNHEY and CDR2 SVGEGT. Between the trimmed V and J ends, which lost 5 bases and 7 bases, there was a span of 17 bases. This CDR3 region has 14 residues. CDR3 in DNA: TGTGCCAGCAGTCGTCAGGGGTTGATTTTTGAAGCTTTCTTT. Translation: CASSRQGLIFEAFF.

The V call is TRBV27, the J call TRBJ1-2; 7 bases map to TRBD1. The CDR3 is made up of 13 amino acids. Trimming took 2 bases from V and 4 from J; bases not matched to a gene: 1. CDR1 and CDR2 (germline): MNHEY, SMNVEV (reference sequence). The DNA for the CDR3 is TGTGCCAGCAGTTTAGGGACAGCCTATGGCTACACCTTC. Residues: CASSLGTAYGYTF.

The chain joins TRBV9 to TRBJ1-2; D is possibly TRBD1 (6 bases). CDR3 size: 15 residues. Trimming took off 5 bases at V and 1 base at J, with 15 bases between the two ends. The germline V gene encodes CDR1 SGDLS and CDR2 YYNGEE. In DNA form, the CDR3 reads TGTGCCAGCAGGGCAGGGGCTCAGGTTAACTATGGCTACACCTTC. This codes for CASRAGAQVNYGYTF.

This chain's CDR3 is CASSVLMWGTDTQYF. The CDR3 coding sequence is TGTGCCAGCAGTGTTCTCATGTGGGGCACAGATACGCAGTATTTT. The chain employs TRBV28 and TRBJ2-3; D ambiguous. The germline gives CDR1 MDHEN, CDR2 SYDVKM. The CDR3 consists of 15 residues. The V gene lost 5 bases and the J gene lost 1 base, with 13 bases spanning the gap.

The chain carries TRBV6-4 and TRBJ2-3, with 11 bases aligning to TRBD2. CDR1 MRHNA and CDR2 SNTAGT come from the germline V gene. The CDR3 is 18 amino acids. The junction had 9 bases not matched to a gene; V was cut back by 0 bases and J by 4 bases. The CDR3 DNA follows: TGTGCCAGCAGTGACTCCCTAGCGGGGGGATCAGGCGCAGATACGCAGTATTTT. Translation: CASSDSLAGGSGADTQYF.

The chain recombines TRBV7-9 with TRBJ2-7; 7 bases fit TRBD1. This CDR3 comprises 14 residues. The germline V gene encodes CDR1 SEHNR and CDR2 FQNEAQ (reference sequence). With 5 bases clipped from V and 2 bases from J, the junction kept 6 bases outside the gene matches. In DNA, the CDR3 is TGTGCCAGCAGCCCAGAGGGGGCGACCTACGAGCAGTACTTC. Its translation: CASSPEGATYEQYF.

The chain links TRBV5-6 to TRBJ2-5, with D perhaps TRBD2 (5 bases). With 3 bases removed from V and 5 bases from J, the gap between germline ends came to 8 bases. Germline CDR1 is SGHDT and CDR2 is YYEEEE. The CDR3 length is 12 residues. The CDR3 DNA reads TGTGCCAGCAGCTGGGTAGCGGAGACCCAGTACTTC. Translated: CASSWVAETQYF.

V gene TRBV6-1 combines with J gene TRBJ2-7; 9 nucleotides match TRBD1. V lost 1 base and J lost 4; bases outside the gene matches: 5. Germline V gene lookup returns CDR1 MNHNS and CDR2 SASEGT. The length of the CDR3 is 15 residues. The CDR3 protein is CASSEGTGDPYEQYF. CDR3 nucleotides: TGTGCCAGCAGTGAAGGGACAGGGGACCCTTACGAGCAGTACTTC.

V is TRBV7-9 and J is TRBJ2-1; D may correspond to TRBD1 or TRBD2 (6 bases each). The CDR3 runs to 17 residues. Germline loops: CDR1 SEHNR, CDR2 FQNEAQ (reference sequence). Trimming pared 2 bases from V and 0 bases from J, leaving 14 bases between. CDR3 protein: CASSLSPRGPSYNEQFF. CDR3 sequence (DNA): TGTGCCAGCAGCTTAAGTCCCCGGGGGCCCTCCTACAATGAGCAGTTCTTC.

This sequence joins TRBV5-4 and TRBJ1-3; D ambiguous. Germline V gene sequence: CDR1 SGHNT, CDR2 YYREEE (reference sequence). V shed 5 bases and J shed 4 bases, with 7 bases lying between them. This CDR3 comprises 12 residues. The CDR3 sequence: CASSPPGNTIYF. The CDR3 region has the DNA TGTGCCAGCAGTCCCCCAGGAAACACCATATATTTT.

CDR3: CASSQEDRGLLKTQYF. Written as DNA, the CDR3 is TGCGCCAGCAGCCAAGAGGACAGGGGGCTCTTAAAGACCCAGTACTTC. The chain is built from TRBV4-1 and TRBJ2-5; 11 bases are shared with TRBD1. The CDR3 loop spans 16 amino acids. Looked up from germline, CDR1 is MGHRA and CDR2 is YSYEKL. Trimming removed 0 bases from V and 6 bases from J; junction bases left unmatched: 6.

The gene calls are TRBV5-5 and TRBJ1-5; D remains unclear. Germline V gene lookup returns CDR1 SGHKS and CDR2 YYEKEE (reference sequence). Trimming left V 4 bases short and J 4 bases short, with 12 bases between. The CDR3 loop spans 14 amino acids. The CDR3 reads CASSPMLWNQPQHF. For the CDR3, the DNA is TGTGCCAGCAGCCCTATGCTTTGGAATCAGCCCCAGCATTTT.

This clone appeared once. The chain carries TRBV27 and TRBJ2-1; D possibly corresponds to TRBD2 (6 bases). This CDR3 contains 16 residues. The V gene's germline CDR1 is MNHEY and CDR2 SMNVEV (reference sequence). Trimming took 6 bases from V and 2 from J, leaving 17 bases between them. CDR3 coding DNA: TGTGCCAGCAGCCCTAGCGCGGGGTGGGCCTACAATGAGCAGTTCTTC. It specifies CASSPSAGWAYNEQFF.

This clone was counted a single time. The gene calls are TRBV27 and TRBJ1-1; D is undetermined. CDR1 and CDR2 from the germline V gene are MNHEY and SMNVEV (reference sequence). V lost 2 bases, J lost 1 base, and 8 bases lay in between. This CDR3 comprises 14 residues. The CDR3 DNA reads as TGTGCCAGCAGTTTAGGGAGGCCGAACACTGAAGCTTTCTTT. Its translation: CASSLGRPNTEAFF.

The rearrangement uses TRBV19 and TRBJ2-3; no clear D. Germline V lookup: CDR1 LNHDA, CDR2 SQIVND (reference sequence). This CDR3 is 15 amino acids long. V was pared by 1 base and J by 2 bases, with 10 bases between. The CDR3 coding sequence is TGTGCCAGTAGTATAGGAACAGCCCTCACAGATACGCAGTATTTT. This encodes CASSIGTALTDTQYF.

The chain uses TRBV5-4 and TRBJ2-2, with a tentative D call TRBD2 (7 bases). CDR1 SGHNT and CDR2 YYREEE come from the germline V gene (reference sequence). The CDR3 has 18 residues. V dropped 5 bases and J dropped 3 bases, with 23 bases sitting between them. The CDR3 DNA reads as TGTGCCAGCAGACAAGAGGGGGGGTGGCCGGGGGACACCGGGGAGCTGTTTTTT. Translating gives CASRQEGGWPGDTGELFF.

V and J are TRBV4-3 and TRBJ2-1, with 9 bases matching TRBD2. CDR3 length equals 17 residues. Germline V gene lookup returns CDR1 LGHNA and CDR2 YSLEER. J lost 6 bases, V lost 1 base, and 10 bases had no gene match. CDR3: CASSQGGGGAIRNEQFF. As DNA, the CDR3 is TGCGCCAGCAGCCAAGGGGGCGGGGGGGCCATCCGCAATGAGCAGTTCTTC.

The rearrangement joins TRBV5-1 to TRBJ1-4, with a tentative D call TRBD1 (5 bases). Trimming shortened V by 0 bases and J by 5 bases, and 8 bases separated the two germline ends. The CDR3 length is 14 residues. CDR1 SGHRS and CDR2 YFSETQ come from the germline V gene. CDR3 bases: TGCGCCAGCAGCTTGGAGGGGAGAAATGAAAAACTGTTTTTT. Encoded protein: CASSLEGRNEKLFF.